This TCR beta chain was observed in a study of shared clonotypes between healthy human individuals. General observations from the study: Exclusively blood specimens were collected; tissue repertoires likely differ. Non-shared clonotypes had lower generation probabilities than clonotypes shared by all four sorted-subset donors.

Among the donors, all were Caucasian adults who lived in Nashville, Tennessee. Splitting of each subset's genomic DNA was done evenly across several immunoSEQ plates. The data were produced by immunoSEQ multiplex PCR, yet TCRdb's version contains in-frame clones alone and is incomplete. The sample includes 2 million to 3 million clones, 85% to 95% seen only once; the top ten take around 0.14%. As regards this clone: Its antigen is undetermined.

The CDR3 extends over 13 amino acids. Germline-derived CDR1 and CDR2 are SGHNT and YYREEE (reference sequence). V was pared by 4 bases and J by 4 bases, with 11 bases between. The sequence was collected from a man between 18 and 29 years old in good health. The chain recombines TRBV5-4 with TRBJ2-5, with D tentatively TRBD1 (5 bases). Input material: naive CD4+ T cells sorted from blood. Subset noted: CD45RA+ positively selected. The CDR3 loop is CASSKDQGETQYF. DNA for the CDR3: TGTGCCAGCAGCAAGGACCAGGGAGAGACCCAGTACTTC.